The T cell receptor beta chain described here comes from a study of blood T cell repertoires in COVID-19. Looking at the study overall: PBMCs, B-cell-depleted T cells, or T cells provided the cDNA or gDNA that made up the material.

The CDR3 has 16 residues. The germline V gene encodes CDR1 LNHNV and CDR2 YYDKDF (reference sequence). Trimming pared 1 base from V and 3 bases from J, leaving 15 bases between. In the study's own analysis: How many nucleated cells were present was estimated from reference gene primer amplification. Clones were sequenced by immunoSEQ multiplex PCR, and TCRdb holds only the in-frame ones, with some missing. V and J calls and clone size come straight from that table; D and trimming were deduced from the DNA. The sample has 470,000 or so clones; 70% to 90% are singletons. The chain carries TRBV15 and TRBJ1-1; weak D call: TRBD1 (6 bases). The sequence was collected from a human donor in a cohort sampled during active COVID-19. Specimen: peripheral blood. CDR3 coding DNA: TGTGCCACCAGCAGAGGCGGATCACAGGGCGACACTGAAGCTTTCTTT. Translation: CATSRGGSQGDTEAFF.